Following are 26 T cell receptor beta chains from one sample sequenced in a study of blood T cell repertoires in COVID-19. The repertoire was sequenced with immunoSEQ multiplex PCR; TCRdb's copy has only in-frame clones and lacks some. The sample lists fewer than 200,000 clones, approximately 84% seen once, with roughly 1% in the top ten. The sequenced material came from peripheral blood. All receptors come from a middle-aged man with acute or convalescent COVID-19.

The V gene is TRBV21-1, the J gene TRBJ1-2; the table's D call TRBD1 went unverified against the DNA. TRBV21-1 is an annotated pseudogene. The length of the CDR3 is 14 residues. The CDR3 loop reads CASSSRTPNYGYTF. CDR3 coding DNA: TGTGCCAGCAGCAGCCGGACACCTAACTATGGCTACACCTTC.

V and J are TRBV7-3 and TRBJ2-1; weak D call: TRBD2 (6 bases). The CDR3 runs to 15 residues. Trimming removed 1 base at V and 3 bases at J, with 10 bases between. Germline CDR1 and CDR2: SGHTA and FQGTGA. The CDR3 spells CASSLSGALYNEQFF. For the CDR3, the DNA is TGTGCCAGCAGCTTAAGCGGGGCACTCTACAATGAGCAGTTCTTC.

The V call is TRBV19, the J call TRBJ1-4, with unresolved D. This CDR3 is built from 15 residues. CDR1 LNHDA and CDR2 SQIVND come from the germline V gene (reference sequence). Trimming took 5 bases from V and 8 from J, leaving 18 bases between them. CDR3 region: CASSLHLRRNEKLFF. The CDR3 nucleotides are TGTGCCAGTAGTCTTCACTTACGGAGAAACGAAAAACTGTTTTTT.

As regards this clone: The same CDR3 can be traced to other DNA sequences in this sample. This chain links TRBV6-5 with TRBJ1-1, with a weak D call TRBD1 (6 bases). V lost 6 bases, J lost 1 base, and 9 bases lay in between. Germline-derived CDR1 and CDR2 are MNHEY and SVGAGI. This CDR3 region has 13 residues. The CDR3 is CASSQGQNTEAFF. In DNA form, the CDR3 reads TGTGCCAGCAGCCAGGGACAGAACACTGAAGCTTTCTTT.

The J gene is TRBJ1-2, the V gene TRBV6-5; 7 bases are a match to TRBD1. Germline V CDR1 and CDR2: MNHEY, SVGAGI. V trimming: 6 bases; J trimming: 8 bases; junction bases outside the gene matches: 3. This CDR3 comprises 11 residues. CDR3 sequence: CASRRGGGYTF. CDR3 coding DNA: TGTGCCAGCAGGAGAGGGGGCGGCTACACCTTC.

The V call is TRBV6-5, the J call TRBJ2-2; D unclear. V was shortened by 6 bases and J by 0 bases, with 11 bases between the two germline ends. Germline CDR1 reads MNHEY; CDR2 reads SVGAGI. CDR3 length equals 15 residues. Written as DNA, the CDR3 is TGTGCCAGCAGGAACTTAGATGCGAACACCGGGGAGCTGTTTTTT. It encodes CASRNLDANTGELFF.

The chain uses TRBV7-2 and TRBJ2-2, with 9 nucleotides matching TRBD1. The CDR3 is 13 amino acids. V gave up 6 bases and J gave up 9 bases; unmatched junction bases: 5. Germline V gene data show CDR1 as SGHTA and CDR2 as FQGNSA. The CDR3 DNA reads as TGTGCCAGCAGTGAACAGGGGGCGAGGGAGCTGTTTTTT. Its protein is CASSEQGARELFF.

V usage is TRBV5-5 and J usage is TRBJ1-5; no clear D. Germline-derived CDR1 and CDR2 are SGHKS and YYEKEE (reference sequence). Between the trimmed V and J ends, which lost 4 bases and 11 bases, there was a span of 16 bases. The CDR3 contains 13 residues. This chain's CDR3 is CASSLTAHGAQHF. The CDR3 DNA reads TGTGCCAGCAGCCTAACAGCCCACGGGGCCCAGCATTTT.

In DNA, the CDR3 is TGTGCCAGCAGCGTAGGTGGTACAAATCCGTCCCAGTACTTC. Translated, it gives CASSVGGTNPSQYF. The chain joins TRBV9 to TRBJ2-5, with no clear D. The germline V and J ends were trimmed by 0 bases and 9 bases, with 15 bases remaining between them. The germline gives CDR1 SGDLS, CDR2 YYNGEE. This CDR3 spans 14 amino acids.

This clone has a single count. V usage is TRBV6-1 and J usage is TRBJ2-2; a possible D gene is TRBD2 (6 bases). Per the germline V gene, CDR1 is MNHNS and CDR2 is SASEGT. The V and J ends lost 0 bases and 5 bases respectively, with 10 bases between them. The CDR3 is made up of 15 amino acids. CDR3 bases: TGTGCCAGCAGTGAAGCGGAGGGGTGGACCGGGGAGCTGTTTTTT. Amino acids: CASSEAEGWTGELFF.

This clone was detected once. The chain uses TRBV3-1 (or the pseudogene TRBV3-2) and TRBJ1-3; 9 bases agree with TRBD1. Per germline, CDR1 LGHDT and CDR2 YNNKEL (reference sequence). Trimming at V came to 4 bases and at J to 4 bases, leaving 5 bases not matched to a gene. This CDR3 has 15 amino acids. The CDR3 loop is CASSRGTGMGNTIYF. In nucleotides, the CDR3 is TGTGCCAGCAGCCGCGGGACAGGGATGGGAAACACCATATATTTT.

This rearrangement joins TRBV9 to TRBJ2-2, with D maybe TRBD2 (7 bases). V lost 3 bases and J lost 6, with 18 bases in between. The germline CDR1 and CDR2 sequences are SGDLS and YYNGEE. The CDR3 is made up of 16 amino acids. The CDR3 loop reads CASSAGGGFNPGELFF. CDR3 DNA: TGTGCCAGCAGCGCCGGCGGGGGCTTCAATCCCGGGGAGCTGTTTTTT.

This rearrangement joins TRBV5-4 to TRBJ2-7; TRBD2 matches 13 bases. Germline assignment: CDR1 SGHNT and CDR2 YYREEE (reference sequence). V lost 3 bases, J lost 10 bases, and 7 bases stayed unmatched. The CDR3 is 14 residues long. The CDR3 DNA reads TGTGCCAGCAGCTCCAGGACTAGCGGGGGTCCCCAGTACTTC. Translating it yields CASSSRTSGGPQYF.

The V call is TRBV7-2, the J call TRBJ2-1; 9 bases are a match to TRBD2. After removal of 5 bases from V and 14 bases from J, the junction contained 13 bases not matched to a gene. CDR3 length: 14 residues. Germline CDR1 reads SGHTA; CDR2 reads FQGNSA. CDR3: CASSPGLARGTEFF. The CDR3, as DNA: TGTGCCAGCAGCCCAGGACTAGCGAGGGGAACGGAGTTCTTC.

This chain joins TRBV6-1 and TRBJ2-2; 10 nucleotides align to TRBD2. V lost 7 bases and J lost 4; bases outside the gene matches: 0. CDR3 length: 13 amino acids. Germline loops: CDR1 MNHNS, CDR2 SASEGT. CDR3 loop: CASKRGGTGELFF. In DNA, the CDR3 is TGTGCCAGCAAGCGGGGGGGCACCGGGGAGCTGTTTTTT.

The chain links TRBV11-2 to TRBJ1-2; D remains ambiguous. CDR1 and CDR2 (germline): SGHAT, FQNNGV. The CDR3 loop spans 15 amino acids. Between the trimmed V and J ends, which lost 0 bases and 3 bases, there was a span of 11 bases. The CDR3 loop reads CASSLEGAVHYGYTF. CDR3 nucleotides: TGTGCCAGCAGCTTAGAGGGCGCAGTACACTATGGCTACACCTTC.

J is TRBJ2-7 and V is TRBV11-2; 8 positions match TRBD1. Germline lookup yields CDR1 SGHAT and CDR2 FQNNGV. Unmatched junction bases numbered 6, after V lost 3 bases and J lost 2 bases. The CDR3 loop spans 15 amino acids. CDR3 residues: CASSFTGTGAYEQYF. In DNA form, the CDR3 reads TGTGCCAGCAGCTTCACCGGGACAGGAGCCTACGAGCAGTACTTC.

The chain links TRBV28 to TRBJ2-5; TRBD1 matches 8 bases. The CDR3 has 15 residues. CDR1 is MDHEN and CDR2 is SYDVKM in the germline V gene. V shed 7 bases, J shed 5 bases, and the junction held 12 bases outside the gene matches. This CDR3 is CASTSPKQGAETQYF. CDR3 in DNA: TGTGCCAGCACCTCCCCTAAGCAGGGGGCTGAGACCCAGTACTTC.

The rearrangement uses TRBV30 and TRBJ1-6; a weak D match, TRBD1 (6 bases). The CDR3 loop spans 12 amino acids. V was trimmed by 4 bases and J by 10 bases, leaving 11 bases between them. In germline, CDR1 is GTSNPN, CDR2 SVGIG (reference sequence). In nucleotides, the CDR3 is TGTGCCTGGACAGGGGTTGGGTCACCCCTCCACTTT. Its translation: CAWTGVGSPLHF. The full variable domain, with the rest looked up from reference TRBV30 and TRBJ1-6, is SQTIHQWPATLVQPVGSPLSLECTVEGTSNPNLYWYRQAAGRGLQLLFYSVGIGQISSEVPQNLSASRPQDRQFILSSKKLLLSDSGFYLCAWTGVGSPLHFGNGTRLTVT.

The V call is TRBV6-5, the J call TRBJ1-5; tentatively, D is TRBD1 (5 bases). V was shortened by 8 bases and J by 2 bases, with 13 bases between the two germline ends. Germline V gene sequence: CDR1 MNHEY, CDR2 SVGAGI. CDR3 length equals 14 residues. The CDR3 bases are TGTGCCAGCGTCTTAAGGGGTGGCAATCAGCCCCAGCATTTT. Translation: CASVLRGGNQPQHF.

The table lists this clone with a count of one. The chain carries TRBV6-5 and TRBJ1-1; D gene ambiguous. Germline V gene lookup returns CDR1 MNHEY and CDR2 SVGAGI. The CDR3 extends over 13 amino acids. The V and J ends lost 7 bases and 1 base respectively, with 10 bases between them. CDR3 sequence reads: CASTTVTNTEAFF. The CDR3 DNA follows: TGTGCCAGCACTACTGTTACGAACACTGAAGCTTTCTTT.

This sequence joins TRBV9 and TRBJ1-2; D gene ambiguous. Trimming took 4 bases from V and 0 from J, leaving 13 bases between them. The CDR3 loop spans 15 amino acids. Per the germline V gene, CDR1 is SGDLS and CDR2 is YYNGEE. The CDR3 sequence is CASSTSGQTNYGYTF. The CDR3 DNA reads as TGTGCCAGCAGCACCAGTGGTCAGACTAACTATGGCTACACCTTC.

The rearrangement uses TRBV6-1 and TRBJ2-7, with a possible D match to TRBD2 (5 bases). V was clipped by 1 base and J by 7 bases, with 17 bases between them. Germline V lookup: CDR1 MNHNS, CDR2 SASEGT. CDR3 length: 15 amino acids. The CDR3 bases are TGTGCCAGCAGTGAAGTGCAGACCTACGGGGTGGAGCAGTACTTC. This codes for CASSEVQTYGVEQYF.

The genes are TRBV18 and TRBJ2-7; 7 bases align to TRBD1. Per the germline V gene, CDR1 is KGHSH and CDR2 is LQKENI. This CDR3 region has 14 residues. V was clipped by 6 bases and J by 2 bases; unmatched bases: 7. The CDR3 region has the DNA TGTGCCAGCTCTGTCCGGGACAGAACCTACGAGCAGTACTTC. This sequence encodes CASSVRDRTYEQYF.

This chain links TRBV29-1 with TRBJ2-3; D is ambiguous. Trimming removed 1 base from V and 2 bases from J, with 4 bases in between. The germline V gene has CDR1 SQVTM and CDR2 ANQGSEA. The CDR3 is 12 amino acids. The CDR3, as DNA: TGCAGCGTTGAAGCCAACACAGATACGCAGTATTTT. Its protein product is CSVEANTDTQYF.

The rearrangement uses TRBV28 and TRBJ1-6; 8 bases map to TRBD1. With V trimmed by 7 bases and J by 9 bases, 8 bases remained unmatched. From germline, CDR1 is MDHEN and CDR2 SYDVKM. The length of the CDR3 is 14 residues. CDR3 sequence: CASNSQGASSPLHF. The CDR3 region has the DNA TGTGCCAGCAACTCTCAGGGGGCGAGTTCACCCCTCCACTTT.